The entry that follows covers one T cell receptor beta chain sequence. This sample was included in a study of blood T cells in healthy people across ages. The second PCR ran about 6 to 12 cycles with a sample-barcoded 5' primer and J-beta primers. TCRdb ran MiXCR on the 5' RACE reads and lists one entry per CDR3 protein. This repertoire shows about a million distinct CDR3 sequences, about 51% found once; its top ten account for about a fifth. The junction had 7 bases not matched to a gene; V was cut back by 7 bases and J by 4 bases. Germline loops: CDR1 SQVTM, CDR2 ANQGSEA. The length of the CDR3 is 14 residues.

Sequencing was done on a sample of blood. The chain is built from TRBV29-1 and TRBJ2-3, with 11 positions matching TRBD1. This TCR was sampled from a woman aged 60-70 years in good health. CDR3 residues: CSAGGTGGSDTQYF. The CDR3 bases are TGCAGCGCAGGCGGGACAGGGGGGTCAGATACGCAGTATTTT.